The following is a T cell receptor beta chain sequence with its context. Cohort placement rested on clinical history that participants reported themselves. Donors in Cohort 3 who had recovered were those with two negative PCRs, healthcare professional clearance, or resolution of their symptoms. This CDR3 spans 13 amino acids. After removal of 5 bases from V and 4 bases from J, the junction contained 4 bases not matched to a gene. Looked up from germline, CDR1 is MNHEY and CDR2 is SVGEGT. The sample is drawn from a study of blood T cell repertoires in COVID-19. Data came from immunoSEQ multiplex PCR; TCRdb stores just in-frame clones and leaves some out. The repertoire holds a few hundred thousand clones, with around 92% as singletons.

Sequences were obtained from PBMCs or T cells enriched from blood (not recorded which). This sequence originates from a young woman who had recovered from COVID-19. The V and J genes are TRBV6-2 or TRBV6-3 and TRBJ1-2; TRBD1 matches at 7 bases. In DNA, the CDR3 is TGTGCCAGCAGTATCCGGGACAGCTATGGCTACACCTTC. Translating gives CASSIRDSYGYTF.